The following is a TCR beta chain sequence with its context. What it binds is not known. The CDR3 runs to 15 residues. Trimming took 2 bases from V and 0 from J, leaving 8 bases between them. The V gene's germline CDR1 is MNHEY and CDR2 SVGAGI. The sample belongs to a study of T cell repertoires in cytomegalovirus infection. In the study overall: Matching HLA type and CMV infection were both indicated by public TCR beta signatures. Points from the study as a whole: The cumulative frequency of public TCR beta families identified carriers of CMV plus the relevant HLA. Across the ex vivo response, the dominant clonotypes were HLA-C-restricted CMV-specific TCR beta clonotypes.

TCRdb used MiXCR to reprocess the reads, holding one entry per CDR3 protein. This sample has about 740,000 distinct CDR3 sequences, with 35% found just once. The genes are TRBV6-5 and TRBJ1-3, with D possibly TRBD1 on 5 matching bases. The sample comprised PBMCs. The clonotype was recovered from a human donor in good health (CMV status not recorded). Some clones in this sample may be carry-over from other donors' samples. CDR3 region: CASSYRTPSGNTIYF. The CDR3 DNA follows: TGTGCCAGCAGTTACAGGACACCCTCTGGAAACACCATATATTTT.